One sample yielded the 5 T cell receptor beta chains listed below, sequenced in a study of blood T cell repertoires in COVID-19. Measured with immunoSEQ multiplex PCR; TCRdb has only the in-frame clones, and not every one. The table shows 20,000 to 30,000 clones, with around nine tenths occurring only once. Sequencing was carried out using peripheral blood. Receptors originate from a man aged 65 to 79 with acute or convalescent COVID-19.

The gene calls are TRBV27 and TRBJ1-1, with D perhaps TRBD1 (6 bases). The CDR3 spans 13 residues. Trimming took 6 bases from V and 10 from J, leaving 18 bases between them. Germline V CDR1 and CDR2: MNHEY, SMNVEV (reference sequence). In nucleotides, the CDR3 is TGTGCCAGCAGAAGAGACTCAACAGGGAGAGCTTTCTTT. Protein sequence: CASRRDSTGRAFF.

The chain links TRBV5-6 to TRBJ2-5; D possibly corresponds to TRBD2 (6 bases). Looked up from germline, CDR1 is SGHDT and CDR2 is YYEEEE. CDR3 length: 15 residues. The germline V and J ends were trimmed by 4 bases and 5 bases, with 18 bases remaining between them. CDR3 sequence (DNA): TGTGCCAGCAGCCTAAAGGGACTCGCGGGGGAGACCCAGTACTTC. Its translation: CASSLKGLAGETQYF.

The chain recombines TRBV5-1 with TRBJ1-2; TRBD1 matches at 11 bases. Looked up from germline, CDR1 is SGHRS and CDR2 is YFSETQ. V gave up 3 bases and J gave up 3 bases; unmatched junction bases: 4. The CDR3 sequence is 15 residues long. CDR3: CASSWGQGEDYGYTF. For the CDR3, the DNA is TGCGCCAGCAGCTGGGGACAGGGGGAGGACTATGGCTACACCTTC.

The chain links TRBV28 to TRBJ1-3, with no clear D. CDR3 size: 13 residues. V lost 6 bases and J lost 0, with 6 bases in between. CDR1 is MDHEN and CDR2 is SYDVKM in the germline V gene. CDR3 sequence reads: CASRRGSGNTIYF. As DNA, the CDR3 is TGTGCCAGCAGACGGGGCTCTGGAAACACCATATATTTT.

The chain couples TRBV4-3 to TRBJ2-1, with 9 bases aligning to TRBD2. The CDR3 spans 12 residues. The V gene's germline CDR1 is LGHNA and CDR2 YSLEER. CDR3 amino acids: CASGSMGNEQFF. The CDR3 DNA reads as TGCGCTAGCGGGAGTATGGGGAATGAGCAGTTCTTC.